These 23 T cell receptor beta chains were all obtained from the same sample, sequenced in a study of blood T cell repertoires in COVID-19. The data were produced by immunoSEQ multiplex PCR, yet TCRdb's version contains in-frame clones alone and is incomplete. The table has 200,000 to 250,000 clones, 84% seen once. The sequenced sample was PBMCs or T cells enriched from blood (not recorded which). The receptors stem from a man in his sixties who had recovered from COVID-19.

This sequence joins TRBV30 and TRBJ1-1; D is undetermined. The CDR3 sequence is 14 residues long. The V end was cut by 0 bases, the J end by 4 bases, with 12 bases between. CDR1 is GTSNPN, CDR2 SVGIG, per germline (reference sequence). The chain's CDR3 is CAWSVGGDSTEAFF. The CDR3 nucleotides read TGTGCCTGGAGTGTAGGCGGAGATTCCACTGAAGCTTTCTTT.

The V gene is TRBV2, the J gene TRBJ2-7; no reliable D call. The V end was cut by 5 bases, the J end by 4 bases, with 6 bases between. The CDR3 length is 11 residues. CDR1 SNHLY and CDR2 FYNNEI come from the germline V gene. CDR3 nucleotides: TGTGCCAGCAGTTGGAGTTACGAGCAGTACTTC. Amino acids: CASSWSYEQYF.

The chain recombines TRBV6-1 with TRBJ2-3; no firm D call. The CDR3 contains 12 residues. Germline CDR1 is MNHNS and CDR2 is SASEGT. The germline V and J ends were trimmed by 2 bases and 8 bases, with 8 bases remaining between them. CDR3 nucleotide sequence: TGTGCCAGCAGTGAACCTCCGGGTACGCAGTATTTT. Protein product: CASSEPPGTQYF.

This clone was picked up one time. The chain recombines TRBV7-9 with TRBJ2-5; no clear D. Germline V lookup: CDR1 SEHNR, CDR2 FQNEAQ (reference sequence). The CDR3 runs 15 residues. The V and J ends lost 1 base and 5 bases respectively, with 14 bases between them. The CDR3 sequence is CASSLVGRVEETQYF. The CDR3 DNA reads TGTGCCAGCAGCTTAGTCGGCAGAGTGGAGGAGACCCAGTACTTC.

The genes are TRBV9 and TRBJ2-7; 9 nucleotides line up with TRBD2. Trimming at V came to 3 bases and at J to 2 bases, leaving 3 bases not matched to a gene. This CDR3 is 14 amino acids long. Germline values: CDR1 SGDLS, CDR2 YYNGEE. The CDR3: CASSGSGGPYEQYF. The CDR3 bases are TGTGCCAGCAGCGGAAGCGGGGGGCCCTACGAGCAGTACTTC.

V gene TRBV6-1 combines with J gene TRBJ1-1; D is perhaps TRBD1 (5 bases). The CDR3 is 15 residues long. V lost 2 bases and J 1 base, leaving 11 bases between the germline ends. CDR1 is MNHNS and CDR2 is SASEGT in the germline V gene. The DNA of the CDR3 is TGTGCCAGCAGTGAAATCCCAGGGAAGAACACTGAAGCTTTCTTT. Protein sequence: CASSEIPGKNTEAFF.

The CDR3 DNA is TGCGCCAGCAGCACCGGACGGGAGGACACTGAAGCTTTCTTT. Amino acid sequence: CASSTGREDTEAFF. The chain is built from TRBV5-1 and TRBJ1-1; D not certain. Germline loops: CDR1 SGHRS, CDR2 YFSETQ. Deletions cut 4 bases from V and 3 bases from J, with 13 bases between. The CDR3 is made up of 14 amino acids.

The rearrangement uses TRBV18 and TRBJ1-1; no clear D. CDR1 is KGHSH and CDR2 is LQKENI in the germline V gene. V lost 3 bases and J lost 5, with 16 bases in between. This CDR3 contains 15 residues. CDR3 sequence reads: CASSPRGASGTEAFF. CDR3 nucleotide sequence: TGTGCCAGCTCACCCCGGGGAGCCAGCGGGACTGAAGCTTTCTTT.

V usage is TRBV7-9 and J usage is TRBJ2-7; 9 bases map to TRBD1. Germline V lookup: CDR1 SEHNR, CDR2 FQNEAQ (reference sequence). With V trimmed by 5 bases and J by 3 bases, 8 bases remained unmatched. The CDR3 is 15 amino acids. DNA for the CDR3: TGTGCCAGCAGCCCGAGGACAGGGGCCCTCTACGAGCAGTACTTC. It yields the protein CASSPRTGALYEQYF.

This chain connects TRBV6-6 to TRBJ2-7; 13 nucleotides match TRBD2. This CDR3 is built from 14 residues. V lost 6 bases and J lost 6; bases outside the gene matches: 5. Germline values: CDR1 MNHNY, CDR2 SVGAGI (reference sequence). The CDR3: CASSPGLAGTEQYF. The CDR3 nucleotides read TGTGCCAGCAGCCCGGGACTAGCGGGGACCGAGCAGTACTTC.

V and J are TRBV11-1 and TRBJ1-2; TRBD1 is a possible D gene (5 bases). CDR1 is SGHAT and CDR2 is FQDESV in the germline V gene (reference sequence). Deletions cut 1 base from V and 3 bases from J, with 12 bases between. CDR3 length: 15 amino acids. CDR3 sequence (DNA): TGTGCCAGCAGCTTAGGATCCAGGGCCGACTATGGCTACACCTTC. It is translated as CASSLGSRADYGYTF.

This chain links TRBV12-5 with TRBJ2-1; 9 positions agree with TRBD1. Germline V CDR1 and CDR2: LGHNT, FRNRAP. With 8 bases clipped from V and 6 bases from J, the junction kept 14 bases outside the gene matches. This CDR3 contains 16 residues. The DNA of the CDR3 is TGTGCTAGTCAACGTCTTACGGGACAGGGTGTCAATGAGCAGTTCTTC. The encoded protein is CASQRLTGQGVNEQFF.

The J gene is TRBJ2-7, the V gene TRBV7-2; D remains ambiguous. V was shortened by 2 bases and J by 4 bases, with 9 bases between the two germline ends. Germline assignment: CDR1 SGHTA and CDR2 FQGNSA. The length of the CDR3 is 13 residues. The CDR3: CASSLQRGYEQYF. The DNA for the CDR3 is TGTGCCAGCAGCTTACAACGAGGATACGAGCAGTACTTC.

The gene calls are TRBV7-8 and TRBJ2-2; no reliable D call. Deletions cut 1 base from V and 0 bases from J, with 9 bases between. Germline assignment: CDR1 SGHVS and CDR2 FQNEAQ. CDR3 length: 16 residues. This CDR3 is CASSLVSSANTGELFF. The CDR3 DNA reads as TGTGCCAGCAGCTTAGTGTCGAGCGCGAACACCGGGGAGCTGTTTTTT.

The chain recombines TRBV5-6 with TRBJ1-4; unclear D gene. CDR1 and CDR2 from the germline V gene are SGHDT and YYEEEE. Trimming removed 0 bases from V and 0 bases from J, with 9 bases in between. This CDR3 is built from 16 residues. For the CDR3, the DNA is TGTGCCAGCAGCTTGGAAACAGAAGCAACTAATGAAAAACTGTTTTTT. Translating it yields CASSLETEATNEKLFF.

The chain employs TRBV6-2 or TRBV6-3 and TRBJ1-2; TRBD1 might be the D (6 bases). V lost 5 bases to trimming and J lost 6 bases, with 13 bases between them. The CDR3 is 13 amino acids. Germline lookup yields CDR1 MNHEY and CDR2 SVGEGT. The CDR3 loop reads CASSPPGQNGYTF. In nucleotides, the CDR3 is TGTGCCAGCAGTCCCCCCGGACAGAATGGCTACACCTTC.

This rearrangement joins TRBV11-1 to TRBJ2-5; the D gene is possibly TRBD2 (6 bases). Germline V CDR1 and CDR2: SGHAT, FQDESV (reference sequence). Deletions cut 5 bases from V and 7 bases from J, with 14 bases between. This CDR3 has 13 amino acids. CDR3 bases: TGTGCCAGCAGCAGCGGGCAGAGGGTGACCCAGTACTTC. This sequence encodes CASSSGQRVTQYF.

In this sample, this clone turned up a few times. The chain combines TRBV11-3 with TRBJ1-1; D possibly corresponds to TRBD1 (6 bases). This CDR3 is built from 15 residues. With 4 bases removed from V and 3 bases from J, the gap between germline ends came to 15 bases. Germline V gene data show CDR1 as SGHNT and CDR2 as YENEEA. CDR3 amino acids: CASSSTRGLYTEAFF. CDR3 nucleotide sequence: TGTGCCAGCAGCTCCACCAGGGGCTTGTACACTGAAGCTTTCTTT.

The chain combines TRBV7-2 with TRBJ2-5; maybe TRBD2 (6 bases). V lost 5 bases and J 1 base, leaving 11 bases between the germline ends. CDR3 length: 14 amino acids. Germline CDR1 is SGHTA and CDR2 is FQGNSA. CDR3 bases: TGTGCCAGCAGCCGTGGGGGGTCCCAAGAGACCCAGTACTTC. Its translation: CASSRGGSQETQYF.

V usage is TRBV10-3 and J usage is TRBJ2-3; TRBD1 is a possible D gene (5 bases). The length of the CDR3 is 15 residues. The germline CDR1 and CDR2 sequences are ENHRY and SYGVKD. Deletions cut 4 bases from V and 1 base from J, with 12 bases between. The CDR3 is CAISAGLGGTDTQYF. DNA for the CDR3: TGTGCCATCAGTGCAGGGTTAGGGGGCACAGATACGCAGTATTTT.

This clone appeared many times. V gene TRBV6-5 combines with J gene TRBJ2-5; TRBD1 matches 7 bases. The CDR3 has 12 residues. Trimming cost V 5 bases and J 5 bases; bases outside gene matches: 2. In germline, CDR1 is MNHEY, CDR2 SVGAGI. The CDR3: CASSRGRETQYF. The CDR3 DNA reads TGTGCCAGCAGTAGGGGGCGGGAGACCCAGTACTTC.

To note about this clone: Germline is not matched at one junction end, which may reflect a read error. The chain employs TRBV6-2 or TRBV6-3 and TRBJ1-1; D is perhaps TRBD1 (6 bases). This CDR3 comprises 14 residues. Per germline, CDR1 MNHEY and CDR2 SVGEGT. CDR3 protein: CASSYSGQGSRPLF. The DNA for the CDR3 is TGTGCCAGCAGTTACTCGGGCCAGGGGAGTCGACCGCTCTTT.

This sequence joins TRBV7-2 and TRBJ1-4, with D possibly TRBD1 on 6 matching bases. The CDR3 totals 15 residues. The ends were cut back, 5 bases at V and 0 bases at J, with 10 bases in the middle. The V gene's germline CDR1 is SGHTA and CDR2 FQGNSA. The CDR3 bases are TGTGCCAGCAGCATGGACAGCGCAACTAATGAAAAACTGTTTTTT. Translated: CASSMDSATNEKLFF.